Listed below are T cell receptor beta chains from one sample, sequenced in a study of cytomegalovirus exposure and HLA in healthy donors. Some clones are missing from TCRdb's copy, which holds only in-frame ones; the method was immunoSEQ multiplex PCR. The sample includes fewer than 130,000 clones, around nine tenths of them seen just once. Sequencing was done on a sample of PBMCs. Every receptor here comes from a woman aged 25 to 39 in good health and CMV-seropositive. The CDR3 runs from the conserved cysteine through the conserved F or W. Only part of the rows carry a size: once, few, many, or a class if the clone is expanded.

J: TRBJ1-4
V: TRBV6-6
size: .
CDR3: CASSLGGSVEDEKLFF

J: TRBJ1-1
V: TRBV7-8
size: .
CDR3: CASSLAGQGRTEAFF

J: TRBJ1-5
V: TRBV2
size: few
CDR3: CASSEGGGQPQHF

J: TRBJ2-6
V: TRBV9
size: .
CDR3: CASRQGSGANVLTF

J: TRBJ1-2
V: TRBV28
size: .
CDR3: CATTTGGIRDGYTF

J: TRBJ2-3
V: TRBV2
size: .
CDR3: CASSGDRGLGTDTQYF

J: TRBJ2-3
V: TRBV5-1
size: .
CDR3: CASSYGRAGADTQYF

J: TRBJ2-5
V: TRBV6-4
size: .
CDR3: CASRPPRGCEETQYF

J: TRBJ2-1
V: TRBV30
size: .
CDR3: CAWRLGTSTGQFF

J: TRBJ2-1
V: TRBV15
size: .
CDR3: CATSAGAGNEQFF

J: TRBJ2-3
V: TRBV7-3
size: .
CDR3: CASGKAGDTDTQYF

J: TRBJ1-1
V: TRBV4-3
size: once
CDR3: CASSPATIDRGKTEAFF

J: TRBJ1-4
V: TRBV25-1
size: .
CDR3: CASRGARGYEKLFF

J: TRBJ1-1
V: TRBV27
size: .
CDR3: CASSLIGDLNTEAFF

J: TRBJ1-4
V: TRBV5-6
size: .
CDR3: CASSPEPREEKLFF

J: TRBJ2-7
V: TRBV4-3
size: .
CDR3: CASSQEATWTRSYEQYF

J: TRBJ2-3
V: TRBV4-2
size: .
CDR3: CASTGLGTDTQYF

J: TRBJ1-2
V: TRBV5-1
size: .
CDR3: CASSLVTLRTSPNYGYTF

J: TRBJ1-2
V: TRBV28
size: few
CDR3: CASTPQALSDGYTF

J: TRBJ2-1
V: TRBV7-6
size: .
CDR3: CASSLTGVYNEQFF

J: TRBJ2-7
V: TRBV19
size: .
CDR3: CASSIRDRGREQYF

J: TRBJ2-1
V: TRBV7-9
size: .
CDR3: CASSTRTSGIYNEQFF

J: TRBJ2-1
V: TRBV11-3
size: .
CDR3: CASSFAPGQGLTSYNEQFF

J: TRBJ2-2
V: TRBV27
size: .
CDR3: CASSSGQYTGELFF

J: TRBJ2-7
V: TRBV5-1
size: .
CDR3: CASSLDGGVTTYEQYF

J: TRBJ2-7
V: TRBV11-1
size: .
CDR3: CASSCSGRGCAYEQYF

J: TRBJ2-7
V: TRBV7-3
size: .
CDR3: CASSLNTGDYEQYF

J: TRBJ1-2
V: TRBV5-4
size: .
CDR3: CASSLGSPKRTGITYGYTF

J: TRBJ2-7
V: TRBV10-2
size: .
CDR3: CASSEDGAYEQYF

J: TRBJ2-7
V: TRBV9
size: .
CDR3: CASSPSPAGYEQYF

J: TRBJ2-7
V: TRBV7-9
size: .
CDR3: CASSHPGQSYEQYF

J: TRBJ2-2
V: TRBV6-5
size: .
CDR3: CAASRGYTGELFF

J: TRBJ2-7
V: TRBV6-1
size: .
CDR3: CASSAYSAVNYEQYF

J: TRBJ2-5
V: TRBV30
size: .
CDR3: CAWTQGRSGETQYF

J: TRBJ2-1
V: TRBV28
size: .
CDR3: CASKSSGEDGEQFF

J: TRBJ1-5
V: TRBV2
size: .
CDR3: CASSNRGAPFPQHF

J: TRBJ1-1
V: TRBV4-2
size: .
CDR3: CASSQTAGGTEAFF

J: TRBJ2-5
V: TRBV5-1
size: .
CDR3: CASSFGAGEVETQYF

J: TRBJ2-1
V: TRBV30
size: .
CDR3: CAWSTGVPEAEQFF

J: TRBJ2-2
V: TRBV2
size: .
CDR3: CASSADRPKNTGELFF

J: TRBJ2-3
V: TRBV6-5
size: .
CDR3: CASRPSGGGTDTQYF

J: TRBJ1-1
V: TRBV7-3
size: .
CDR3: CASSLTPRTEAFF

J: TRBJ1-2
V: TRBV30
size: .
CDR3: CAWSPTGRTSYGYTF

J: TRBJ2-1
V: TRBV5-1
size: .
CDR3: CASSLARLPYNEQFF

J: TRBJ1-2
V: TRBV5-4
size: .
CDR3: CASSLSAGGYYGYTF

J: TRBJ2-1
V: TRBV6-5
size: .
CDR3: CASRPTVPNNEQFF

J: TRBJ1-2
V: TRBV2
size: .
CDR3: CASSEALNYGYTF

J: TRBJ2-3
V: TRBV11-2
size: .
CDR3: CASSLPWGAQYF

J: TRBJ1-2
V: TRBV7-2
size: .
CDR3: CASSPSRAGVWYGYTF

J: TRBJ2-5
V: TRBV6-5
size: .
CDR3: CASSRGTRSQETQYF

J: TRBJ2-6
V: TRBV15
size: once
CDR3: CATATGWGSGANVLTF

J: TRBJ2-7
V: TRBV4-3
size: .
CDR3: CASSQDPSGKGNYEQYF

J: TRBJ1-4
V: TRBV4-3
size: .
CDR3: CASSQDFQYNEKLFF

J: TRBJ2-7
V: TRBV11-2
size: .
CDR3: CASSPDKYEQYF

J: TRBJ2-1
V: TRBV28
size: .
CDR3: CASSSPGLPSNEQFF

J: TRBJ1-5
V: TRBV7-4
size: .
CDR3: CASSLVRDRSNQPQHF

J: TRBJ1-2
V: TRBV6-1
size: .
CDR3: CASSPGQVYGYTF

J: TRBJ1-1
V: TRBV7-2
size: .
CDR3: CASSTGWNTEAFF

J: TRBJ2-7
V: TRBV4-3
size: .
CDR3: CASSQQPDSYYEQYF

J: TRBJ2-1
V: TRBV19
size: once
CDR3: CASNMDISSYNEQFF